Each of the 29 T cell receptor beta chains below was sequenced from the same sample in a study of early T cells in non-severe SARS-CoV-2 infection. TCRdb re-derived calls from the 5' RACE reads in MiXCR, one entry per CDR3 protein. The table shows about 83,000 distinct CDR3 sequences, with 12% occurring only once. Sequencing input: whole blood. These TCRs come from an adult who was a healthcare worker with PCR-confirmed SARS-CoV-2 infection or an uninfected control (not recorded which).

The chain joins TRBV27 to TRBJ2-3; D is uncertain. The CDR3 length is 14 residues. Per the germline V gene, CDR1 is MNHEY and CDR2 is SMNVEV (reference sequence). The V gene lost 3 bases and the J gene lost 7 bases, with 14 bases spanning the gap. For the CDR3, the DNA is TGTGCCAGCAGTTTTTCTCTATTGCGGCATACGCAGTATTTT. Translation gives CASSFSLLRHTQYF.

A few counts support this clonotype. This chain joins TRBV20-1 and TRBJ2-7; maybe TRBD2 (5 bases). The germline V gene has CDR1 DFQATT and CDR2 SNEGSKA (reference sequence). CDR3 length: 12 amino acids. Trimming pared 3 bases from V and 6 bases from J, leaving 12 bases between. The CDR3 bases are TGCAGTGCTAGTCAGAGGGATCCCGAGCAGTACTTC. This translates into CSASQRDPEQYF.

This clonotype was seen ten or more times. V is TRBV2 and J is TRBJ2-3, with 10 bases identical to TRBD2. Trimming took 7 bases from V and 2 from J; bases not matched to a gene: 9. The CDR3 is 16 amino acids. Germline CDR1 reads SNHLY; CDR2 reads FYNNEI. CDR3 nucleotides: TGTGCCAGCAACCTAGCGGGAGCCGGCGCCACAGATACGCAGTATTTT. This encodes CASNLAGAGATDTQYF.

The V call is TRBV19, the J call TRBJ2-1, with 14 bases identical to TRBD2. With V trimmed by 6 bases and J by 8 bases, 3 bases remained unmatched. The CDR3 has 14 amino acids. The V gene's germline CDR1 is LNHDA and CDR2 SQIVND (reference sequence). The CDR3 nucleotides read TGTGCCAGTAGGAGACTAGCGGGAGGGGATGAGCAGTTCTTC. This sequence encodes CASRRLAGGDEQFF.

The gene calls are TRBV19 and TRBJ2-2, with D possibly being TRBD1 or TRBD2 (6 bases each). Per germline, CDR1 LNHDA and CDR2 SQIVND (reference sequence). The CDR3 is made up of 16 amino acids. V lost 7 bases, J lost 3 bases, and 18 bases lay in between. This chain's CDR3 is CASTRRGVRDTGELFF. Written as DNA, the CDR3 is TGTGCCAGTACTAGAAGGGGGGTCCGGGACACCGGGGAGCTGTTTTTT.

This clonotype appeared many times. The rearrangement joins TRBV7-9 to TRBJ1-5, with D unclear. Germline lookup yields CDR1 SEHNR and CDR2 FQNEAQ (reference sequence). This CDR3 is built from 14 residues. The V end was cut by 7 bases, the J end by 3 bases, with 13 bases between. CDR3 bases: TGTGCCAGCACCACCGGAGGGTCCAATCAGCCCCAGCATTTT. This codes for CASTTGGSNQPQHF.

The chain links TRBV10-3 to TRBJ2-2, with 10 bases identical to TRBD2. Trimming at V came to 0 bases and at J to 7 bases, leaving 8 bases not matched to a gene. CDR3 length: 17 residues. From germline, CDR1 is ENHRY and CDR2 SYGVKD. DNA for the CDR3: TGTGCCATCAGTGAGTCATCTAGCGGGAGAGTGTTCGGGGAGCTGTTTTTT. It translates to CAISESSSGRVFGELFF.

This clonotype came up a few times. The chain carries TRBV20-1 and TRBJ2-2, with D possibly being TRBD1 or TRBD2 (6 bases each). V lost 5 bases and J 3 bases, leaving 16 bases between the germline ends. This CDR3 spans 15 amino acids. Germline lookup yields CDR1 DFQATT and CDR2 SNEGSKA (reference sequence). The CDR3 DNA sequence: TGCAGTGCTCTAGAGCGGAGGGGGTACACCGGGGAGCTGTTTTTT. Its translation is CSALERRGYTGELFF.

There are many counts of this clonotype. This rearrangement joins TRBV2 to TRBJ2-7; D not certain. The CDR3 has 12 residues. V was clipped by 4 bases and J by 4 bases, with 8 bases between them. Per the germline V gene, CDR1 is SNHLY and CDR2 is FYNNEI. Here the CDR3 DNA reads TGTGCCAGCAGTGCTACCAGGTACGAGCAGTACTTC. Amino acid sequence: CASSATRYEQYF.

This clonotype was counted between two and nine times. CDR3 loop: CASSPAGLAGGDEQFF. The CDR3 region has the DNA TGTGCCAGCAGTCCCGCCGGACTAGCGGGAGGGGATGAGCAGTTCTTC. The chain couples TRBV12-3 or TRBV12-4 to TRBJ2-1; 15 bases fit TRBD2. The ends lost 5 bases at V and 8 bases at J; junction bases unmatched: 7. This CDR3 is built from 16 residues.

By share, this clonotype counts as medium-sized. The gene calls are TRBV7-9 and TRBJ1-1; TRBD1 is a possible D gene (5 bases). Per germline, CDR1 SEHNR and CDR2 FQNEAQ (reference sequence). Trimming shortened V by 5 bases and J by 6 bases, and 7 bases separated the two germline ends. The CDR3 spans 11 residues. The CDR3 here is CASSGDSEAFF. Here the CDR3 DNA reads TGTGCCAGCAGCGGGGACTCTGAAGCTTTCTTT.

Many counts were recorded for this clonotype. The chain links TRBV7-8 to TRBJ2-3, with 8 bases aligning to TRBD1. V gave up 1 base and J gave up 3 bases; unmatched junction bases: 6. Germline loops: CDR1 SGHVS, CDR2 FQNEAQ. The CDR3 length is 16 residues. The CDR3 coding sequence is TGTGCCAGCAGCTTAGTTCAGGGGGCTGATACAGATACGCAGTATTTT. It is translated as CASSLVQGADTDTQYF. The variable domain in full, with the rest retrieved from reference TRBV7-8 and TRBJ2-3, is GAGVSQSPRYKVAKRGQDVALRCDPISGHVSLFWYQQALGQGPEFLTYFQNEAQLDKSGLPSDRFFAERPEGSVSTLKIQRTQQEDSAVYLCASSLVQGADTDTQYFGPGTRLTVL.

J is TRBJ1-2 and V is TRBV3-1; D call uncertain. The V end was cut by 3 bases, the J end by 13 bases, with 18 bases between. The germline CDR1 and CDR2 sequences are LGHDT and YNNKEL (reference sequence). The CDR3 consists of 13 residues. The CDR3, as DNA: TGTGCCAGCAGCCATCATCCCCAAGTCCATTCCACCTTC. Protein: CASSHHPQVHSTF.

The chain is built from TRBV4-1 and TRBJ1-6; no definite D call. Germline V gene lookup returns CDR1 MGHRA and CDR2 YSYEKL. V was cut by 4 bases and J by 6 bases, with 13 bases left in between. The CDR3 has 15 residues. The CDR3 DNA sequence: TGCGCCAGCAGCCGCCTGGCAGACACTAATTCACCCCTCCACTTT. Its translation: CASSRLADTNSPLHF.

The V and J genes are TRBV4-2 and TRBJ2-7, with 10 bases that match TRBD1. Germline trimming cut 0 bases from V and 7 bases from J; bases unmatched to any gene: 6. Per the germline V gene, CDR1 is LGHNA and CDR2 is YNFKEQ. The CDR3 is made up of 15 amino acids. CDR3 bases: TGTGCCAGCAGCCAAGATAAGGGGACAGGGGATGAGCAGTACTTC. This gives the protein CASSQDKGTGDEQYF.

DNA for the CDR3: TGTGCCAGCAGCATTCCTCTCGGCAGACAAGAGACCCAGTACTTC. Its protein product is CASSIPLGRQETQYF. The chain joins TRBV7-9 to TRBJ2-5; D uncertain. Germline values: CDR1 SEHNR, CDR2 FQNEAQ (reference sequence). V gave up 5 bases and J gave up 2 bases, with 15 bases separating them. The length of the CDR3 is 15 residues.

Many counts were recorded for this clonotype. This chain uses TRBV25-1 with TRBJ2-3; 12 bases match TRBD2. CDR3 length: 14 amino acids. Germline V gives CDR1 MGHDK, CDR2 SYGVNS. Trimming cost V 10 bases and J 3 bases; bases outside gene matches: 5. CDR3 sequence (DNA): TGTGCCACCGGACTAGCGGGATCAACAGATACGCAGTATTTT. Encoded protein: CATGLAGSTDTQYF.

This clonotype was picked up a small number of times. The CDR3 DNA reads TGCGCCAGCAGCATTTATAGCGGGACCTCCTACGAGCAGTACTTC. This gives the protein CASSIYSGTSYEQYF. This sequence joins TRBV5-1 and TRBJ2-7, with TRBD2 matching 8 bases. Unmatched junction bases numbered 6, after V lost 4 bases and J lost 0 bases. CDR1 and CDR2 (germline): SGHRS, YFSETQ. The CDR3 totals 15 residues.

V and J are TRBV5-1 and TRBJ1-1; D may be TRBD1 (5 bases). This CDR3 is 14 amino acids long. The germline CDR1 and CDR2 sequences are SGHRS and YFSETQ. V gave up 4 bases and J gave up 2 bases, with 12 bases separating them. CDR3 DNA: TGCGCCAGCAGCGGCGGGACGGCAAACACTGAAGCTTTCTTT. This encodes CASSGGTANTEAFF.

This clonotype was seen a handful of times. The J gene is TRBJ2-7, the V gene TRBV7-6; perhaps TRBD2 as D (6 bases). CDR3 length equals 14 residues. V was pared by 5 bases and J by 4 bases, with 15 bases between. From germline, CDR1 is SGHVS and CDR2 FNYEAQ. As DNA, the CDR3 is TGTGCCAGCAGCCGACGACTAGACGGTTACGAGCAGTACTTC. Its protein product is CASSRRLDGYEQYF.

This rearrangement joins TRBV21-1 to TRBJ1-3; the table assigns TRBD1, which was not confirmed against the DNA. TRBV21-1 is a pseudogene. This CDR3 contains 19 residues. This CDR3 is CASSQQVGPVPAYAHPIYF. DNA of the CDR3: TGTGCCAGCAGCCAACAGGTGGGGCCAGTACCCGCCTATGCCCACCCCATATATTTT.

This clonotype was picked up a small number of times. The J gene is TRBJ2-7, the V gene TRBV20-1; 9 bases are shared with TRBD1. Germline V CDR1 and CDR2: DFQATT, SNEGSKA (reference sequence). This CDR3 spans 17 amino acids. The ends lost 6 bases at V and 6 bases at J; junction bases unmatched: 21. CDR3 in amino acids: CSAQLPFHIQGAGEQYF. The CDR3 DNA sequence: TGCAGTGCCCAGCTACCCTTCCATATACAGGGGGCGGGCGAGCAGTACTTC.

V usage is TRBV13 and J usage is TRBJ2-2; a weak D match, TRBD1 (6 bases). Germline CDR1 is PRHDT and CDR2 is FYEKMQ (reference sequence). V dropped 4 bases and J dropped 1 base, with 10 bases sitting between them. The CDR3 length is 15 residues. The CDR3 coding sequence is TGTGCCAGCAGCTCAGGGGAGCAGAACACCGGGGAGCTGTTTTTT. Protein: CASSSGEQNTGELFF.

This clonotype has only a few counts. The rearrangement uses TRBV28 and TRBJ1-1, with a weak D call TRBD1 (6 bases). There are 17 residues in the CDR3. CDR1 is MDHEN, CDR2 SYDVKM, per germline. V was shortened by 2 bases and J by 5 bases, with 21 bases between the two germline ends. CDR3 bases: TGTGCCAGCAGTTTACCTGGACAGCGACCTTTGAGGACTGAAGCTTTCTTT. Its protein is CASSLPGQRPLRTEAFF.

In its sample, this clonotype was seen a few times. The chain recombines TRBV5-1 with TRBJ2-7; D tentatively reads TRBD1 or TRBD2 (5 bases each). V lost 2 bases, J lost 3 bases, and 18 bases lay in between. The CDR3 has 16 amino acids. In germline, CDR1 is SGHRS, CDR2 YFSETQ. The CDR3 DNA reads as TGCGCCAGCAGCTTTGCCCCCGGGGCAGTTCGCTACGAGCAGTACTTC. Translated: CASSFAPGAVRYEQYF.

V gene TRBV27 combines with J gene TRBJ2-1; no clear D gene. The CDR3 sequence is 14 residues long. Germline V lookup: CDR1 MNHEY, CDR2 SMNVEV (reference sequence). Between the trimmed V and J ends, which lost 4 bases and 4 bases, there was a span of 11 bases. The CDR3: CASSSLVGYNEQFF. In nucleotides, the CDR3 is TGTGCCAGCAGTTCGCTGGTCGGTTACAATGAGCAGTTCTTC.

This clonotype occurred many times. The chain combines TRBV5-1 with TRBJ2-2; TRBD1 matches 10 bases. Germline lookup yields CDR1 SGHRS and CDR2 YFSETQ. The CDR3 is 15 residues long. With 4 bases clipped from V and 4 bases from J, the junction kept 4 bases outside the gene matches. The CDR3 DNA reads TGCGCCAGCAGCACCGGGACAGGGGCCACCGGGGAGCTGTTTTTT. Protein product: CASSTGTGATGELFF.

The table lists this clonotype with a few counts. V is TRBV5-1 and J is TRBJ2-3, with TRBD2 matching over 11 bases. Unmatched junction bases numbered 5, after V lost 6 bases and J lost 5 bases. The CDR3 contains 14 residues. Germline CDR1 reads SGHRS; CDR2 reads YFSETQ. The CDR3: CASNSGRVQDTQYF. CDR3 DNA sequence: TGCGCCAGCAATAGCGGGAGGGTTCAAGATACGCAGTATTTT.

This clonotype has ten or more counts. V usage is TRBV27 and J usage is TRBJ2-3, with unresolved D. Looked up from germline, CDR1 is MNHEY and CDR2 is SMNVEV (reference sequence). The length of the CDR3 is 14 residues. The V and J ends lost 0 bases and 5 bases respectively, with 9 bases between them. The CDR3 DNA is TGTGCCAGCAGTTTATCGAGTCTCCGAGATACGCAGTATTTT. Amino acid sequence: CASSLSSLRDTQYF.